This is a list of T cell receptor beta chains from one sample in a study of blood T cell repertoires in COVID-19. Here immunoSEQ multiplex PCR was the method, and the copy in TCRdb shows in-frame clones only, minus some. The profile covers some 350,000 clones, with 75% to 90% appearing a single time and 1% taken by the ten largest. Sequencing was carried out using PBMCs or T cells enriched from blood (not recorded which). Receptors originate from a man between 18 and 35 years old who had recovered from COVID-19. Both conserved end residues are part of each CDR3. A D gene is named only where the DNA matches it firmly. Expanded clones are given a class, and other clones once, few, many or no size at all.

- | TRBJ2-5 | TRBV9 | - | CASRQGQTGTQYF | TGTGCCAGCAGACAGGGCCAAACGGGGACCCAGTACTTC
- | TRBJ2-2 | TRBV6-5 | - | CATPVADSLTGELFF | TGTGCCACCCCGGTCGCGGACAGCCTAACCGGGGAGCTGTTTTTT
- | TRBJ2-2 | TRBV5-1 | - | CASSFLPWEDTGELFF | TGCGCCAGCAGCTTTTTACCCTGGGAGGACACCGGGGAGCTGTTTTTT
once | TRBJ1-6 | TRBV4-1 | - | CASSPPSSSPLHF | TGCGCCAGCAGCCCCCCGAGTTCATCACCCCTCCACTTT
- | TRBJ2-6 | TRBV25-1 | - | CASSGALRSGANVLTF | TGTGCCAGCAGTGGAGCCCTCCGCTCTGGGGCCAACGTCCTGACTTTC
- | TRBJ2-7 | TRBV14 | TRBD2 | CASSQGTSGAGITPF | TGTGCCAGCAGCCAAGGGACTAGCGGGGCCGGTATAACCCCCTTC
- | TRBJ1-6 | TRBV27 | TRBD1 | CASSSDRGSFSPLHF | TGTGCCAGCAGTTCGGACAGGGGTTCTTTTTCACCCCTCCACTTT
- | TRBJ2-1 | TRBV4-1 | - | CASSQDTQGPYNEQFF | TGCGCCAGCAGCCAAGATACACAGGGCCCCTACAATGAGCAGTTCTTC
- | TRBJ2-7 | TRBV5-4 | - | CASSLDGVEQYF | TGTGCCAGCAGCCTGGACGGGGTCGAGCAGTACTTC
- | TRBJ2-1 | TRBV5-1 | TRBD2 | CASSSPSAGVSYEQFF | TGCGCCAGCAGCTCCCCCTCAGCGGGAGTAAGCTATGAGCAGTTCTTC
- | TRBJ1-2 | TRBV13 | - | CASSQGTQGGYTF | TGTGCCAGCAGTCAAGGGACACAAGGGGGCTACACCTTC
once | TRBJ2-7 | TRBV6-1 | TRBD2 | CASSDLGLAANEQYF | TGTGCCAGCAGTGACCTGGGACTAGCGGCCAACGAGCAGTACTTC
- | TRBJ2-7 | TRBV9 | TRBD1 | CASSAARTGCLVWEQYF | TGTGCCAGCAGCGCCGCCAGGACAGGGTGTCTTGTATGGGAGCAGTACTTC
- | TRBJ1-3 | TRBV5-1 | - | CASSLQGAGNTIYF | TGCGCCAGCAGCTTACAGGGAGCTGGAAACACCATATATTTT
- | TRBJ2-3 | TRBV7-2 | TRBD2 | CASGLAGSRSTDTQYF | TGTGCCAGCGGGCTAGCGGGGAGCCGAAGCACAGATACGCAGTATTTT
few | TRBJ2-7 | TRBV7-8 | - | CASSLDEGSYEQYF | TGTGCCAGCAGCTTAGATGAGGGATCCTACGAGCAGTACTTC
- | TRBJ1-1 | TRBV3-1/TRBV3-2 | TRBD1 | CASSRDRGDTEAFF | TGTGCCAGCAGCCGCGACAGGGGGGACACTGAAGCTTTCTTT
- | TRBJ1-4 | TRBV21-1 | - | CASSASGTGGGTNEKLFF | TGTGCCAGCAGCGCATCCGGGACAGGGGGCGGGACTAATGAAAAACTGTTTTTT
once | TRBJ2-7 | TRBV2 | - | CASRGLAEQYF | TGTGCCAGCAGGGGTCTAGCCGAGCAGTACTTC
- | TRBJ1-1 | TRBV25-1 | - | CASSEGSPGAEAFF | TGTGCCAGCAGTGAAGGATCTCCCGGGGCTGAAGCTTTCTTT
- | TRBJ2-7 | TRBV9 | - | CASSVLGQGSGEQYF | TGTGCCAGCAGCGTACTCGGGCAGGGGAGTGGGGAGCAGTACTTC
- | TRBJ2-1 | TRBV29-1 | - | CSVEDYGNNEQFF | TGCAGCGTTGAAGATTACGGTAACAATGAGCAGTTCTTC
- | TRBJ2-1 | TRBV21-1 | - | CASRTGLPKDEQFF | TGTGCCAGCAGGACGGGACTGCCCAAGGATGAGCAGTTCTTC
- | TRBJ1-6 | TRBV28 | TRBD1 | CASSPGQYESPLHF | TGTGCCAGCAGTCCGGGACAGTATGAGTCACCCCTCCACTTT
- | TRBJ1-2 | TRBV25-1 | TRBD1 | CASSESPTGYGYTF | TGTGCCAGCAGTGAATCCCCGACAGGGTACGGCTACACCTTC
- | TRBJ2-4 | TRBV27 | - | CATQGRRSWGGGRNIQYF | TGTGCCACCCAGGGTCGAAGGTCTTGGGGCGGTGGGCGCAACATTCAGTACTTC
- | TRBJ1-2 | TRBV29-1 | TRBD1 | CSVEQGVTVKNNYGYTF | TGCAGCGTTGAACAGGGGGTTACAGTTAAAAATAACTATGGCTACACCTTC
- | TRBJ2-1 | TRBV9 | - | CASSVVQNYNEQFF | TGTGCCAGCAGCGTAGTACAGAATTACAATGAGCAGTTCTTC
- | TRBJ2-2 | TRBV7-2 | - | CASSLYLTGELFF | TGTGCCAGCAGCTTATATCTCACCGGGGAGCTGTTTTTT
once | TRBJ1-4 | TRBV27 | TRBD1 | CASSSDTRDRGFREKLFF | TGTGCCAGCAGTTCAGATACCCGGGACAGGGGATTCCGTGAAAAACTGTTTTTT
- | TRBJ1-1 | TRBV19 | - | CASSINVLQALNTEAFF | TGTGCCAGTAGTATTAACGTCTTACAGGCCCTGAACACTGAAGCTTTCTTT
- | TRBJ1-1 | TRBV19 | - | CASIPAGNTEAFF | TGTGCCAGTATCCCGGCGGGGAACACTGAAGCTTTCTTT